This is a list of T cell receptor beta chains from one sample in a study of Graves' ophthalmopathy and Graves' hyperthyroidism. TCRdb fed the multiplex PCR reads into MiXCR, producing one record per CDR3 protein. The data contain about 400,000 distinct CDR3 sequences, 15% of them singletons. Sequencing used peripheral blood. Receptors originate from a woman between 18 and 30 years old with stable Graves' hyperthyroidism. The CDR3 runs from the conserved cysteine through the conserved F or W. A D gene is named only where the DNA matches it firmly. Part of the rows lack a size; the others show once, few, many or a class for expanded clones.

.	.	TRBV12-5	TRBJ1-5	TGTGCTAGTGGTTTCTTTTCGAATCAGCCCCAGCATTTT	CASGFFSNQPQHF
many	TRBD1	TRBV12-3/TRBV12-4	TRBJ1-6	TGTGCCAGCAGTTTGGGACAGGGGGCTCGTTCACCCCTCCACTTT	CASSLGQGARSPLHF
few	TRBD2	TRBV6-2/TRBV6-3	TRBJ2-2	TGTGCCAGCAGGCCACTAGCGGGGGGGACCCCGGGGACCGGGGAGCTGTTTTTT	CASRPLAGGTPGTGELFF
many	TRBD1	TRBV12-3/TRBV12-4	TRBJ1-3	TGTGCCAGCAGTTCCCCTCCGACAGGGGAGTACAACACCATATATTTT	CASSSPPTGEYNTIYF
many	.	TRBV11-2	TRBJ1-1	TGTGCCAGCAGGACCATTACAGGGACTGAAGCTTTCTTT	CASRTITGTEAFF
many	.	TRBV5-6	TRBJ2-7	TGTGCCAGCAGCCCAACGGGCCGCTACGAGCAGTACTTC	CASSPTGRYEQYF
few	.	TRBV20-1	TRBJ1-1	TGCAGTGCTAGAGATGCTGGATGGGGCAACACTGAAGCTTTCTTT	CSARDAGWGNTEAFF
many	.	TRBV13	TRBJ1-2	TGTGCCAGCAGCTTAGGGCCCGCTCGCAGTTCGGCAGGAGAGCCCTATGGCTACACCTTC	CASSLGPARSSAGEPYGYTF
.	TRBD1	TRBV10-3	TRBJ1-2	TGTGCCATCAGTGAAAGGGTCGGGACAGGGCTTCTCTATGGCTACACCTTC	CAISERVGTGLLYGYTF
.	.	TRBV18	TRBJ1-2	TGTGCCAGCTCACCAAAGAGGACGGAATTTTATGGCTACACCTTC	CASSPKRTEFYGYTF
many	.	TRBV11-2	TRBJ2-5	TGTGCCAGCAGCTCAACCTGGGAGACCCAGTACTTC	CASSSTWETQYF
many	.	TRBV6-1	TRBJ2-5	TGTGCCAGCACCCTACGGGGGACCCAGTACTTC	CASTLRGTQYF
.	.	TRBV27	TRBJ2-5	TGTGCCAGCAGAAGAGGACCGGGAGAGACCCAGTACTTC	CASRRGPGETQYF
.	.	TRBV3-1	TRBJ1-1	TGTGCCAGCAGTCAGTCGGGGGGTGGCACTGAAGCTTTCTTT	CASSQSGGGTEAFF
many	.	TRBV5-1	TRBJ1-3	TGCGCCAGCAGCTCGGCGGGGGCTGGAAACACCATATATTTT	CASSSAGAGNTIYF
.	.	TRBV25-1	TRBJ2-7	TGTGCCAGCAGTCCAGGGCACACCTACGAGCAGTACTTC	CASSPGHTYEQYF
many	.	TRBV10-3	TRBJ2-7	TGTGCCATCAGTGAGTCAGACTACGAGCAGTACTTC	CAISESDYEQYF
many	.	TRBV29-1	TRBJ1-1	TGCAGCGTTGAAATCGTCCCAGAGAACACTGAAGCTTTCTTT	CSVEIVPENTEAFF
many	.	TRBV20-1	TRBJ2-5	TGCAGTGCTAGAGAGAACGATCAAGAGACCCAGTACTTC	CSARENDQETQYF
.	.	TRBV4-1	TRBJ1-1	TGCGCCAGCAGCCAACCCATGAACACTGAAGCTTTCTTT	CASSQPMNTEAFF
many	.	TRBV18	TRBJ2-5	TGTGCCAGCTCCGCTCGGACAGTCCGAACCTATGGGACCCAGTACTTC	CASSARTVRTYGTQYF
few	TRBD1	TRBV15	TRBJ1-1	TGTGCCACCAGCAGATTCACAGGGGGCGCGTCGGAGAGCACTGAAGCTTTCTTT	CATSRFTGGASESTEAFF
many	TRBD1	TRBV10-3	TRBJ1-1	TGTGCCATCAGTGTCGACAGGGGAAACACTGAAGCTTTCTTT	CAISVDRGNTEAFF
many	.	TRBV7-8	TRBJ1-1	TGTGCCAGCAGCTTAACGGCGGGCCGGTACACTGAAGCTTTCTTT	CASSLTAGRYTEAFF
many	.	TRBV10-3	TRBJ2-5	TGTGCCATCAGTGAGTCGGAGGGCAGAGAGACCCAGTACTTC	CAISESEGRETQYF
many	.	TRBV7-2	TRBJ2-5	TGTGCCAGCAGCTTATTTGCGGGGGCCCAAGAGACCCAGTACTTC	CASSLFAGAQETQYF
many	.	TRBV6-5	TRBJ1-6	TGTGCCAGCAGCACGGGGGGGACAAGGTCACCCCTCCACTTT	CASSTGGTRSPLHF
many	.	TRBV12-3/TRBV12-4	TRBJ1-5	TGTGCCAGCAGTTTTTTGCGGGTCAATCAGCCCCAGCATTTT	CASSFLRVNQPQHF
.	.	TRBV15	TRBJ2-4	TGTGCCACCAGCAGAGATCTATACAGGCAGCCCCTAGCCAAAAACATTCAGTACTTC	CATSRDLYRQPLAKNIQYF
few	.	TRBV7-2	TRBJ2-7	TGTGCCAGCAGCTTAGTGTCCAGGGGGGCGAGCGAGCAGTACTTC	CASSLVSRGASEQYF
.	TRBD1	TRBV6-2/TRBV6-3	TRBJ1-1	TGTGCCAGCAGGGGGGACAGTTTTGCCATGATCATTGAAGCTTTCTTT	CASRGDSFAMIIEAFF
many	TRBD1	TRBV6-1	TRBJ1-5	TGTGCCAGCAGCGACGGGACAGGGCTAGTTGGTCAGCCCCAGCATTTT	CASSDGTGLVGQPQHF
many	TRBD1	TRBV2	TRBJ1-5	TGTGCCAGCAGCGCGGACAGGCGCAATCAGCCCCAGCATTTT	CASSADRRNQPQHF
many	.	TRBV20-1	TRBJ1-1	TGCAGTGCTAGAGAGGCAGGGGCGAACACTGAAGCTTTCTTT	CSAREAGANTEAFF
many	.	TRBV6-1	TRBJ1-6	TGTGCCAGCAGTGAGGGGGCAGTTCGGGGTTCACCCCTCCACTTT	CASSEGAVRGSPLHF
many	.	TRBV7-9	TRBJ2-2	TGTGCCAGCGGGGCAAGCGTATCCGGGGAGCTGTTTTTT	CASGASVSGELFF
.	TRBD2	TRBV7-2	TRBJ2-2	TGTGCCAGCAGCCCGAGCAGCGGGAGGTCCGGGGAGCTGTTTTTT	CASSPSSGRSGELFF
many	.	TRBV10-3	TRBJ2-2	TGTGCCATCAGAACCAATACAGGCACCGGGGAGCTGTTTTTT	CAIRTNTGTGELFF
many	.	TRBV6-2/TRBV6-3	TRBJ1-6	TGTGCCAGCACCCGGACGAATTCACCCCTCCACTTT	CASTRTNSPLHF
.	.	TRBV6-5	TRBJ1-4	TGTGCCAGCAGTTTAACAGGGATTCGGGAAAAACTGTTTTTT	CASSLTGIREKLFF
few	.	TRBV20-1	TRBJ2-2	TGCAGTGCTAGGGTGGGGGCCTCGAACACCGGGGAGCTGTTTTTT	CSARVGASNTGELFF
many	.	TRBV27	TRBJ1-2	TGTGCCAGCAGTTTATCGGCAGGGTCCCCTATCGGCTACACCTTC	CASSLSAGSPIGYTF
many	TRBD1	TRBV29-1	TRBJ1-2	TGCAGCGTAGATGGGGCCAGGGGGCTATCGTATGGCTACACCTTC	CSVDGARGLSYGYTF
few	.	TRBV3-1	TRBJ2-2	TGTGCCAGCAGCCAAGCAACACTCACCGGGGAGCTGTTTTTT	CASSQATLTGELFF
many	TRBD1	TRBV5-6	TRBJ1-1	TGTGCCAGCAGCTTGTTGGGGACAGCGAACACTGAAGCTTTCTTT	CASSLLGTANTEAFF